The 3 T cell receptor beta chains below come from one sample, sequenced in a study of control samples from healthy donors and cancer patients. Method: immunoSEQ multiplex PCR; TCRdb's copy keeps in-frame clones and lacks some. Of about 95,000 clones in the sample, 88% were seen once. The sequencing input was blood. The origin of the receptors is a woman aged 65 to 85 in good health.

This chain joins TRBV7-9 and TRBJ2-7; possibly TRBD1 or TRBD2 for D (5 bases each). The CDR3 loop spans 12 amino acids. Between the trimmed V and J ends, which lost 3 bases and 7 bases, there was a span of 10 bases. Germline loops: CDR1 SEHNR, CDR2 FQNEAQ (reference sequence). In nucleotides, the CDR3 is TGTGCCAGCAGCTTCGACAGCGGAGAGCAGTACTTC. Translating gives CASSFDSGEQYF.

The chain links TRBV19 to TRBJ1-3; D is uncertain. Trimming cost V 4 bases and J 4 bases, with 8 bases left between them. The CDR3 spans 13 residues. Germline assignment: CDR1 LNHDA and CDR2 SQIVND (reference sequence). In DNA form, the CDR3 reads TGTGCCAGTAGTAGGACGGGCGGAAACACCATATATTTT. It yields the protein CASSRTGGNTIYF.

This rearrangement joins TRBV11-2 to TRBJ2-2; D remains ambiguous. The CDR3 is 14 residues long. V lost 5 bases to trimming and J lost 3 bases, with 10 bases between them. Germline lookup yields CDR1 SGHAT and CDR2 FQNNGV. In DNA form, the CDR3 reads TGTGCCAGCAGCCCCCGGGCAGACACCGGGGAGCTGTTTTTT. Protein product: CASSPRADTGELFF. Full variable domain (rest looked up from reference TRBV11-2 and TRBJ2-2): EAGVAQSPRYKIIEKRQSVAFWCNPISGHATLYWYQQILGQGPKLLIQFQNNGVVDDSQLPKDRFSAERLKGVDSTLKIQPAKLEDSAVYLCASSPRADTGELFFGEGSRLTVL.